This TCR beta chain was profiled in a study of radiation and T cells in renal cell carcinoma. This clone was seen more than once but under ten times. Sample time point: blood 4 weeks post-SBRT, at nephrectomy. As for treatment: 15 Gy SBRT to primary tumor, nephrectomy 4 weeks later. Here immunoSEQ multiplex PCR was the method, and the copy in TCRdb shows in-frame clones only, minus some. The sample consists of approximately 170,000 clones, 88% of them appearing once. CDR1 GTSNPN and CDR2 SVGIG come from the germline V gene (reference sequence). V lost 4 bases and J lost 2, with 11 bases in between. There are 13 residues in the CDR3.

Here the sequenced sample was blood, taken from a patient whose treatment included radiotherapy and nephrectomy. The clonotype originates from a woman between 50 and 59 years old with renal cell carcinoma. The chain has TRBV30 and TRBJ1-1; D is unresolved. The CDR3 DNA reads TGTGCCTGGATCGGCACTCCCAACACTGAAGCTTTCTTT. Encoded protein: CAWIGTPNTEAFF. The full variable domain, its missing parts supplied by reference TRBV30 and TRBJ1-1, is SQTIHQWPATLVQPVGSPLSLECTVEGTSNPNLYWYRQAAGRGLQLLFYSVGIGQISSEVPQNLSASRPQDRQFILSSKKLLLSDSGFYLCAWIGTPNTEAFFGQGTRLTVV.